These 20 T cell receptor beta chains originate from one sample sequenced in a study of CD8+CD57+ T cells in acquired aplastic anemia. In patients chosen for sequencing, flow cytometry had shown CD8+CD57+ cell expansion. The template for TCR beta VDJ and CDR3 sequence profiling was genomic DNA. TCRdb reprocessed the reads with MiXCR, giving one entry per CDR3 protein. The sample has about 200,000 distinct CDR3 sequences, about half seen once. Sequenced material: sorted CD4+, CD8+, or CD8+CD57+ T cells (not recorded which) from PBMCs. These receptors were collected from a human donor with aplastic anemia.

In its sample, this clonotype was seen many times. The chain employs TRBV5-5 and TRBJ1-2; 8 nucleotides match TRBD1. The CDR3 consists of 14 residues. Germline-derived CDR1 and CDR2 are SGHKS and YYEKEE (reference sequence). V was pared by 4 bases and J by 6 bases, with 8 bases of the junction left unmatched. In DNA, the CDR3 is TGTGCCAGCAGCGAGACAGGGGAAGTTCATGGCTACACCTTC. Residues: CASSETGEVHGYTF.

The V gene is TRBV29-1, the J gene TRBJ2-1, with D hard to call. Germline-derived CDR1 and CDR2 are SQVTM and ANQGSEA. V lost 7 bases and J lost 3, with 10 bases in between. CDR3 length: 12 amino acids. In DNA, the CDR3 is TGCAGCGGGGAAGGTGGCTACAATGAGCAGTTCTTC. Translating it yields CSGEGGYNEQFF.

The table lists this clonotype with many counts. The V and J genes are TRBV7-9 and TRBJ2-4; maybe TRBD1 (5 bases). Germline V CDR1 and CDR2: SEHNR, FQNEAQ (reference sequence). CDR3 length: 17 amino acids. Trimming shortened V by 2 bases and J by 0 bases, and 14 bases separated the two germline ends. CDR3: CASSLYTGSLAKNIQYF. Written as DNA, the CDR3 is TGTGCCAGCAGCTTATACACAGGAAGCCTAGCCAAAAACATTCAGTACTTC.

This rearrangement joins TRBV20-1 to TRBJ1-2; tentatively, D is TRBD1 (5 bases). The CDR3 loop spans 15 amino acids. Germline CDR1 and CDR2: DFQATT and SNEGSKA (reference sequence). V lost 5 bases to trimming and J lost 5 bases, with 21 bases between them. The CDR3: CSAWGGSGGGYGYTF. In DNA, the CDR3 is TGCAGTGCTTGGGGTGGCAGTGGTGGGGGATATGGCTACACCTTC.

A word on this clonotype: This may be a read error: a much more frequent sequence differs by one nucleotide. The chain links TRBV20-1 to TRBJ1-5, with 7 bases fitting TRBD1. CDR3 length: 14 amino acids. Germline-derived CDR1 and CDR2 are DFQATT and SNEGSKA (reference sequence). Here the CDR3 DNA reads TGCAGTGTGAAGGCGAGACAGGGTAATCGGCCCCAGCATTTT. Translating gives CSVKARQGNRPQHF.

V gene TRBV10-3 combines with J gene TRBJ2-1, with D hard to call. Between the trimmed V and J ends, which lost 2 bases and 8 bases, there was a span of 10 bases. The CDR3 covers 13 residues. The V gene's germline CDR1 is ENHRY and CDR2 SYGVKD. CDR3 DNA: TGTGCCATCAGTGAGACCCCTGGATATGAGCAGTTCTTC. It encodes CAISETPGYEQFF.

This clonotype was recorded many times. The rearrangement joins TRBV19 to TRBJ1-1; no definite D call. Trimming pared 5 bases from V and 1 base from J, leaving 14 bases between. This CDR3 region has 15 residues. Germline CDR1 and CDR2: LNHDA and SQIVND (reference sequence). CDR3 bases: TGTGCCAGTAGTGTCCAATCTGGCAGGAACACTGAAGCTTTCTTT. Its protein is CASSVQSGRNTEAFF.

This clonotype was detected once. In DNA form, the CDR3 reads TGTGCCAGCAGTTACACGGATGGCACAGATACGCAGTATTTT. It codes for CASSYTDGTDTQYF. V gene TRBV6-1 combines with J gene TRBJ2-3; D not certain. V was clipped by 5 bases and J by 1 base, with 10 bases between them. Per the germline V gene, CDR1 is MNHNS and CDR2 is SASEGT. CDR3 length equals 14 residues.

The gene calls are TRBV5-1 and TRBJ2-2, with D perhaps matching TRBD2 (6 bases). V lost 0 bases, J lost 15 bases, and 15 bases lay in between. From germline, CDR1 is SGHRS and CDR2 YFSETQ. The CDR3 consists of 13 residues. The CDR3 protein is CASSLDPLGRVFF. As DNA, the CDR3 is TGCGCCAGCAGCTTGGACCCACTCGGGAGAGTGTTTTTT.

This chain joins TRBV7-2 and TRBJ1-2, with D perhaps TRBD1 (5 bases). CDR3 length: 15 residues. In germline, CDR1 is SGHTA, CDR2 FQGNSA. Between the trimmed V and J ends, which lost 8 bases and 8 bases, there was a span of 24 bases. CDR3 loop: CASQTWDGYDGGYTF. CDR3 nucleotides: TGTGCCAGCCAGACCTGGGACGGATATGACGGGGGCTACACCTTC.

The chain joins TRBV20-1 to TRBJ2-6; TRBD1 agrees at 9 bases. The CDR3 length is 17 residues. J was trimmed by 3 bases and V by 0 bases; bases with no gene match: 6. Germline CDR1 reads DFQATT; CDR2 reads SNEGSKA (reference sequence). Here the CDR3 DNA reads TGCAGTGCTAGAGACGGGACAGGGAGATATGGGGCCAACGTCCTGACTTTC. Translating it yields CSARDGTGRYGANVLTF.

This clonotype was seen at least ten times. The conserved closing phenylalanine or tryptophan is absent in this CDR3, likely reflecting a read error. The limits of the CDR3 on the DNA are not certain, so only TCRdb's listed CDR3 is given. The CDR3 region is CATSNTPGRGLFV. This chain links TRBV15 with TRBJ1-1. The CDR3 spans 13 residues, counting both ends. The germline V gene has CDR1 LNHNV and CDR2 YYDKDF (reference sequence).

This clonotype has a single count. This sequence may be a read error, since a much larger clone differs from it by one base. CDR3 loop: CASRALRQGAGYGYTF. In DNA form, the CDR3 reads TGTGCCAGCAGAGCCCTGAGACAGGGGGCGGGCTATGGCTACACCTTC. The genes are TRBV6-1 and TRBJ1-2; 10 bases map to TRBD1. V shed 6 bases and J 4 bases; nucleotides not matched to a gene: 11. The CDR3 is made up of 16 amino acids. Germline values: CDR1 MNHNS, CDR2 SASEGT.

Concerning this clonotype: Being one base from a much bigger clone, this may be a read error. The rearrangement links TRBV5-6 to TRBJ1-1; 7 nucleotides match TRBD1. The germline CDR1 and CDR2 sequences are SGHDT and YYEEEE. The J segment lost 1 base and the V segment lost 5 bases, leaving 8 bases of the junction unmatched. There are 15 residues in the CDR3. CDR3 sequence reads: CASRYPDRTNTEAFF. CDR3 bases: TGTGCCAGCAGATATCCGGACAGGACGAACACTGAAGCTTTCTTT.

In regard to this clonotype: This sequence may be a read error, since a much larger clone differs from it by one base. The rearrangement joins TRBV11-3 to TRBJ2-3; possibly TRBD1 or TRBD2 for D (5 bases each). Per germline, CDR1 SGHNT and CDR2 YENEEA. The CDR3 loop spans 13 amino acids. In DNA, the CDR3 is TGTGCCAGCAGCTTAGAGAGGGGAGATACGCAGGATTTT. Its protein product is CASSLERGDTQDF.

A few counts support this clonotype. The chain links TRBV4-1 to TRBJ1-3; 11 positions agree with TRBD1. Germline V gene data show CDR1 as MGHRA and CDR2 as YSYEKL. Trimming took 0 bases from V and 3 from J; bases not matched to a gene: 7. This CDR3 spans 18 amino acids. Written as DNA, the CDR3 is TGCGCCAGCAGCCAAGAAGCCCCGGACAGGGGGCTTGGAAACACCATATATTTT. Its translation: CASSQEAPDRGLGNTIYF.

This clonotype was counted once. V and J are TRBV20-1 and TRBJ1-1; no clear D. Trimming took 0 bases from V and 7 from J, leaving 6 bases between them. Germline V lookup: CDR1 DFQATT, CDR2 SNEGSKA (reference sequence). The CDR3 extends over 11 amino acids. This CDR3 reads CSAREGYEAFF. The CDR3 DNA is TGCAGTGCTAGAGAAGGGTATGAAGCTTTCTTT.

This chain uses TRBV5-1 with TRBJ2-7; no firm D call. This CDR3 has 13 amino acids. The germline V gene has CDR1 SGHRS and CDR2 YFSETQ. The ends were cut back, 4 bases at V and 5 bases at J, with 13 bases in the middle. CDR3 nucleotide sequence: TGCGCCAGCAGCCCCCTTGGAGACCACGAGCAGTACTTC. It is translated as CASSPLGDHEQYF.

This clonotype was detected a few times. The chain couples TRBV2 to TRBJ2-7; 10 nucleotides agree with TRBD2. The germline V gene encodes CDR1 SNHLY and CDR2 FYNNEI. There are 14 residues in the CDR3. V lost 1 base to trimming and J lost 4 bases; unmatched junction nucleotides: 1. CDR3 loop: CASSEEAGGYEQYF. The CDR3 coding sequence is TGTGCCAGCAGTGAAGAAGCGGGAGGGTACGAGCAGTACTTC.

At least ten counts were recorded for this clonotype. The junction departs from germline at one end; a sequencing error may be responsible. The CDR3 DNA reads TGCGCCAGCAGTTTGGCCTCGGGGGATTATCGATCACCCCTCCACTTT. Translated, it gives CASSLASGDYRSPLHF. The chain joins TRBV5-1 to TRBJ1-6, with D perhaps TRBD1 (5 bases). Germline assignment: CDR1 SGHRS and CDR2 YFSETQ. This CDR3 is built from 16 residues.